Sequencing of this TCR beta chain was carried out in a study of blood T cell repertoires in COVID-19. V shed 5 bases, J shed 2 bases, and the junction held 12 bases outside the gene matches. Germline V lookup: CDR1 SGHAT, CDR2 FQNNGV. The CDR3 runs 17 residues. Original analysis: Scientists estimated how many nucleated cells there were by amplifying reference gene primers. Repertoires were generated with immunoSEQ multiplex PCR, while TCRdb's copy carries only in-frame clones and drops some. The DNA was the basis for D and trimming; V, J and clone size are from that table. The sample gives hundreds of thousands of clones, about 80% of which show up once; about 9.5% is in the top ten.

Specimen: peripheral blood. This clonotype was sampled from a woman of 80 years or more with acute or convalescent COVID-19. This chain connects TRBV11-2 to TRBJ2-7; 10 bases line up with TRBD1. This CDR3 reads CASSRPGTGVGTYEQYF. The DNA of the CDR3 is TGTGCCAGCAGCCGACCCGGGACAGGGGTGGGGACCTACGAGCAGTACTTC.